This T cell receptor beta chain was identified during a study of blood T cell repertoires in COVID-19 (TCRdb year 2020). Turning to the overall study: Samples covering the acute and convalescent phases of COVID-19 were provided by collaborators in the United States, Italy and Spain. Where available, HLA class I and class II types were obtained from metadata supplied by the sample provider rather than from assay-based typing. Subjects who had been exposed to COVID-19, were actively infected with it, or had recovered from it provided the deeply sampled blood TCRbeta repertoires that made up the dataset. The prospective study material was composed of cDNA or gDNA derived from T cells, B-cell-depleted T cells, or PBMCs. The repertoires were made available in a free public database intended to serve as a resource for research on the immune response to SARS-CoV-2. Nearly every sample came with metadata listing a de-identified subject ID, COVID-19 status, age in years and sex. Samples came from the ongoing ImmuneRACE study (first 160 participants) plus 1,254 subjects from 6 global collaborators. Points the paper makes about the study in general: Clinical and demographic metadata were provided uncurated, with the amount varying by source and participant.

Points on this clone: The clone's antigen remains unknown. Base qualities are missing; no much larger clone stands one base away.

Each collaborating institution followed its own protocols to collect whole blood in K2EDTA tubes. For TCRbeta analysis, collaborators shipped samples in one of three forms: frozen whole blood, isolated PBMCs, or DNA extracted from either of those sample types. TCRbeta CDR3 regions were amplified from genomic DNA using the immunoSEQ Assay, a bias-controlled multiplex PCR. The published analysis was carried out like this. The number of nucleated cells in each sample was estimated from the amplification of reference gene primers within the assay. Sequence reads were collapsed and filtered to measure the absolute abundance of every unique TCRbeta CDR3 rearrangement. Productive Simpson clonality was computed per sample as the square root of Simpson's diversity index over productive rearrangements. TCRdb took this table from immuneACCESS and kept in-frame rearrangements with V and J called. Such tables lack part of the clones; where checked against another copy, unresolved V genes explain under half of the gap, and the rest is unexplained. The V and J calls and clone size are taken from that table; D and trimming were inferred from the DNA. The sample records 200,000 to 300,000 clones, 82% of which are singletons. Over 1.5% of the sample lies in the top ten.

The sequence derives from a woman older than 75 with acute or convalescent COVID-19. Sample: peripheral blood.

The CDR3 protein: CASSHLAGGPNEQFF. The nucleotide sequence reads TGTGCCAGCAGCCACCTAGCGGGGGGGCCCAATGAGCAGTTCTTC. The chain is made from TRBV3-1 (or the pseudogene TRBV3-2) and TRBJ2-1; 12 central bases correspond to TRBD2. The germline V gene (reference sequence) yields LGHDT for CDR1 and YNNKEL for CDR2. There are 15 amino acids in the CDR3, from cysteine to phenylalanine inclusive. Left in the record is the CDR3 DNA by itself, 45 bases read in frame from the first base. The V end gives up 3 bases and the J end 6 bases, leaving 3 bases in the junction not matched to a gene.